Each of the 28 T cell receptor beta chains below was sequenced from the same sample in a study of T cells in Graves' hyperthyroidism and ophthalmopathy. Researchers took RNA transcripts and amplified the TCR beta CDR3 regions from them. TCR CDR3 regions were first amplified by RT-PCR with HTBI primers. TCRdb re-called the multiplex PCR reads through MiXCR, storing one row per CDR3 protein. The sample carries about 640,000 distinct CDR3 sequences, about 20% recorded once. The sequencing input was blood. The source is a man younger than 45 with Graves' ophthalmopathy.

This clonotype has only a few counts. The V gene is TRBV20-1, the J gene TRBJ2-2; D is unresolved. This CDR3 has 13 amino acids. Germline lookup yields CDR1 DFQATT and CDR2 SNEGSKA (reference sequence). The V gene lost 3 bases and the J gene lost 5 bases, with 10 bases spanning the gap. CDR3 coding DNA: TGCAGTGCTAGGCCCGGAGTTACCGGGGAGCTGTTTTTT. This sequence encodes CSARPGVTGELFF.

The chain is built from TRBV6-1 and TRBJ1-1, with a possible D match to TRBD1 (6 bases). The CDR3 covers 14 residues. Germline V CDR1 and CDR2: MNHNS, SASEGT. Trimming shortened V by 9 bases and J by 3 bases, and 17 bases separated the two germline ends. DNA for the CDR3: TGTGCCAGTAAAATCAGGGGCGAACACACTGAAGCTTTCTTT. Encoded protein: CASKIRGEHTEAFF.

V and J are TRBV13 and TRBJ2-1; D may be TRBD1 (5 bases). Trimming shortened V by 4 bases and J by 2 bases, and 12 bases separated the two germline ends. Germline lookup yields CDR1 PRHDT and CDR2 FYEKMQ (reference sequence). This CDR3 is 15 amino acids long. The CDR3 region has the DNA TGTGCCAGCAGCTCTGGTTTGGGGCCCTACAATGAGCAGTTCTTC. Translating it yields CASSSGLGPYNEQFF. Supplemented by reference TRBV13 and TRBJ2-1, the full variable domain reads AAGVIQSPRHLIKEKRETATLKCYPIPRHDTVYWYQQGPGQDPQFLISFYEKMQSDKGSIPDRFSAQQFSDYHSELNMSSLELGDSALYFCASSSGLGPYNEQFFGPGTRLTVL.

The rearrangement joins TRBV5-5 to TRBJ2-1, with 15 positions matching TRBD2. The CDR3 length is 18 residues. Germline V gene sequence: CDR1 SGHKS, CDR2 YYEKEE (reference sequence). The V and J ends lost 4 bases and 2 bases, in that order; junction bases with no gene match: 7. CDR3 protein: CASSAGLAGGGPYNEQFF. CDR3 nucleotide sequence: TGTGCCAGCAGCGCGGGACTAGCGGGAGGTGGTCCCTACAATGAGCAGTTCTTC.

The V and J genes are TRBV14 and TRBJ2-7; 7 nucleotides align to TRBD1. Germline CDR1 reads SGHDN; CDR2 reads FVKESK. V trimming: 0 bases; J trimming: 5 bases; junction bases outside the gene matches: 4. The CDR3 is 14 amino acids. The CDR3 coding sequence is TGTGCCAGCAGCCAAGAGGACAGGACCCACGAGCAGTACTTC. Protein product: CASSQEDRTHEQYF.

This clonotype was observed many times. This chain uses TRBV3-1 with TRBJ2-5; 7 bases align to TRBD2. Germline V lookup: CDR1 LGHDT, CDR2 YNNKEL (reference sequence). The CDR3 totals 17 residues. The ends lost 0 bases at V and 5 bases at J; junction bases unmatched: 12. The CDR3 region is CASSQEELGGSVETQYF. CDR3 DNA: TGTGCCAGCAGCCAAGAGGAACTGGGCGGGAGCGTTGAGACCCAGTACTTC.

This clonotype turned up a few times. The V and J genes are TRBV12-3 or TRBV12-4 and TRBJ2-1; 13 nucleotides line up with TRBD2. This CDR3 is built from 15 residues. J lost 6 bases, V lost 4 bases, and 3 bases had no gene match. The CDR3 nucleotides read TGTGCCAGCAGTTGGGGACTAGCGGGAAGCAATGAGCAGTTCTTC. Translation: CASSWGLAGSNEQFF.

This clonotype was recorded a few times. The genes are TRBV4-1 and TRBJ1-4; D is unresolved. There are 13 residues in the CDR3. The V gene lost 5 bases and the J gene lost 5 bases, with 9 bases spanning the gap. CDR1 and CDR2 from the germline V gene are MGHRA and YSYEKL. The CDR3 DNA reads as TGCGCCAGCAGCATTCAGATGAATGAAAAACTGTTTTTT. This encodes CASSIQMNEKLFF.

The CDR3 DNA reads as TGTGCCAGCAGAACCCCCCAGACAGGGTATGGCTACACCTTC. Amino acid sequence: CASRTPQTGYGYTF. The chain employs TRBV28 and TRBJ1-2; 7 bases match TRBD1. Germline V CDR1 and CDR2: MDHEN, SYDVKM. V lost 6 bases and J lost 5; bases outside the gene matches: 9. This CDR3 spans 14 amino acids.

This clonotype was recorded many times. The rearrangement joins TRBV3-1 to TRBJ2-7; 11 nucleotides align to TRBD1. Losses at the gene ends were 3 bases for V and 2 bases for J; bases not matched to a gene: 6. CDR3 size: 16 residues. Germline V gene sequence: CDR1 LGHDT, CDR2 YNNKEL (reference sequence). DNA of the CDR3: TGTGCCAGCAGCCACCCCGGGACAGGGGGACCCTACGAGCAGTACTTC. It encodes CASSHPGTGGPYEQYF.

This clonotype was seen more than once but under ten times. The chain has TRBV28 and TRBJ1-4; maybe TRBD1 (5 bases). V lost 4 bases, J lost 5 bases, and 11 bases lay in between. The CDR3 spans 14 residues. Germline V gives CDR1 MDHEN, CDR2 SYDVKM. DNA of the CDR3: TGTGCCAGCAGTTCCGGGACGGCAAATGAAAAACTGTTTTTT. This translates into CASSSGTANEKLFF.

The chain links TRBV20-1 to TRBJ2-7; TRBD1 matches at 9 bases. CDR1 is DFQATT, CDR2 SNEGSKA, per germline (reference sequence). This CDR3 has 13 amino acids. V gave up 6 bases and J gave up 3 bases; unmatched junction bases: 6. CDR3 in amino acids: CSATDRGGYEQYF. CDR3 DNA sequence: TGCAGTGCAACGGACAGGGGCGGCTACGAGCAGTACTTC.

Here the CDR3 reads CASSADRVAYEQYF. The CDR3 DNA sequence: TGTGCCAGCAGTGCTGACAGGGTTGCCTACGAGCAGTACTTC. The chain employs TRBV6-2 or TRBV6-3 and TRBJ2-7, with 7 bases fitting TRBD1. The CDR3 covers 14 residues. After removal of 5 bases from V and 2 bases from J, the junction contained 6 bases not matched to a gene. CDR1 is MNHEY, CDR2 SVGEGT, per germline.

This chain connects TRBV5-1 to TRBJ2-5; TRBD2 matches 11 bases. CDR1 is SGHRS and CDR2 is YFSETQ in the germline V gene. The CDR3 runs to 15 residues. V lost 4 bases, J lost 5 bases, and 7 bases stayed unmatched. The chain's CDR3 is CASSQSSGRRETQYF. The CDR3 DNA reads as TGCGCCAGCAGCCAGTCTAGCGGGAGGCGCGAGACCCAGTACTTC. The full variable domain, rest sourced from reference TRBV5-1 and TRBJ2-5, is KAGVTQTPRYLIKTRGQQVTLSCSPISGHRSVSWYQQTPGQGLQFLFEYFSETQRNKGNFPGRFSGRQFSNSRSEMNVSTLELGDSALYLCASSQSSGRRETQYFGPGTRLLVL.

The V call is TRBV20-1, the J call TRBJ1-1, with D unclear. The CDR3 loop spans 13 amino acids. Germline CDR1 is DFQATT and CDR2 is SNEGSKA (reference sequence). The V gene lost 1 base and the J gene lost 1 base, with 7 bases spanning the gap. CDR3 protein: CSARVPGNTEAFF. CDR3 coding DNA: TGCAGTGCTAGAGTACCGGGGAACACTGAAGCTTTCTTT.

The gene calls are TRBV7-2 and TRBJ2-1; D is possibly TRBD2 (6 bases). Germline CDR1 SGHTA, CDR2 FQGNSA. This CDR3 contains 15 residues. The V gene lost 3 bases and the J gene lost 3 bases, with 12 bases spanning the gap. This chain's CDR3 is CASSFGGAGYNEQFF. The CDR3 coding sequence is TGTGCCAGCAGCTTTGGCGGGGCGGGCTACAATGAGCAGTTCTTC.

The chain is built from TRBV2 and TRBJ2-1, with 8 nucleotides matching TRBD2. Germline V gene lookup returns CDR1 SNHLY and CDR2 FYNNEI. This CDR3 region has 15 residues. V was clipped by 4 bases and J by 7 bases; unmatched bases: 9. The chain's CDR3 is CASSVRSGSFNEQFF. In DNA form, the CDR3 reads TGTGCCAGCAGTGTAAGGAGCGGGAGTTTTAATGAGCAGTTCTTC.

This clonotype was detected a few times. The chain carries TRBV6-5 and TRBJ2-4; D not resolved. Trimming took off 4 bases at V and 8 bases at J, with 15 bases between the two ends. Germline assignment: CDR1 MNHEY and CDR2 SVGAGI. This CDR3 has 14 amino acids. The CDR3 bases are TGTGCCAGCAGTTGGGCCCCAGGAGAGGACATTCAGTACTTC. Protein: CASSWAPGEDIQYF.

This clonotype turned up a few times. This chain connects TRBV19 to TRBJ2-1, with D possibly being TRBD1 (5 bases). Trimming left V 5 bases short and J 8 bases short, with 19 bases between. Looked up from germline, CDR1 is LNHDA and CDR2 is SQIVND (reference sequence). This CDR3 comprises 15 residues. The CDR3 sequence is CASSPRPSSRDEQFF. In nucleotides, the CDR3 is TGTGCCAGTAGTCCTCGACCCTCATCCAGGGATGAGCAGTTCTTC.

This clonotype was seen ten or more times. V and J are TRBV20-1 and TRBJ1-4; no firm D call. V lost 6 bases, J lost 0 bases, and 14 bases lay in between. The CDR3 consists of 15 residues. Germline V lookup: CDR1 DFQATT, CDR2 SNEGSKA (reference sequence). As DNA, the CDR3 is TGCAGTGCCAACCGGAGGAGTGCAACTAATGAAAAACTGTTTTTT. Its translation: CSANRRSATNEKLFF.

This clonotype was found a few times. The chain links TRBV5-1 to TRBJ2-2; D not resolved. V lost 0 bases to trimming and J lost 6 bases, with 12 bases between them. This CDR3 comprises 15 residues. Germline V gene data show CDR1 as SGHRS and CDR2 as YFSETQ. The CDR3 DNA follows: TGCGCCAGCAGCTTGGAAGCCGACCGCGCCGGGGAGCTGTTTTTT. Translation gives CASSLEADRAGELFF.

This clonotype appeared a few times. V gene TRBV6-6 combines with J gene TRBJ2-7; 7 bases match TRBD1. After removal of 0 bases from V and 2 bases from J, the junction contained 7 bases not matched to a gene. Per germline, CDR1 MNHNY and CDR2 SVGAGI (reference sequence). The CDR3 consists of 16 residues. This CDR3 reads CASSYSGAQGAYEQYF. The CDR3 nucleotides read TGTGCCAGCAGTTACTCTGGTGCTCAGGGGGCCTACGAGCAGTACTTC.

This sequence joins TRBV10-3 and TRBJ2-5; possibly TRBD2 for D (6 bases). This CDR3 contains 15 residues. V was shortened by 4 bases and J by 2 bases, with 14 bases between the two germline ends. Per the germline V gene, CDR1 is ENHRY and CDR2 is SYGVKD. The CDR3 DNA is TGTGCCATCAGTGTTCGGGGGATGGCACAAGAGACCCAGTACTTC. Translation: CAISVRGMAQETQYF.

Only a few counts were recorded for this clonotype. The chain carries TRBV29-1 and TRBJ2-2, with 8 bases identical to TRBD2. V gave up 2 bases and J gave up 6 bases; unmatched junction bases: 5. This CDR3 region has 14 residues. CDR1 is SQVTM, CDR2 ANQGSEA, per germline. CDR3 residues: CSVEKAGEAGELFF. The CDR3 DNA is TGCAGCGTTGAAAAAGCGGGAGAGGCCGGGGAGCTGTTTTTT.

The rearrangement links TRBV4-2 to TRBJ2-1; 9 bases are a match to TRBD1. Unmatched junction bases numbered 11, after V lost 0 bases and J lost 8 bases. CDR3 size: 17 residues. The V gene's germline CDR1 is LGHNA and CDR2 YNFKEQ. The CDR3 protein is CASSQDPPQGAGDEQFF. CDR3 DNA sequence: TGTGCCAGCAGCCAAGATCCTCCACAGGGGGCGGGCGATGAGCAGTTCTTC.

This clonotype was seen repeatedly, ten times or more. The genes are TRBV11-2 and TRBJ2-3; 8 bases match TRBD2. The CDR3 spans 18 residues. Trimming cost V 1 base and J 0 bases; bases outside gene matches: 9. CDR1 SGHAT and CDR2 FQNNGV come from the germline V gene. The CDR3 sequence is CASSLVGFLAGSTDTQYF. Here the CDR3 DNA reads TGTGCCAGCAGCTTAGTGGGATTCCTAGCGGGCAGCACAGATACGCAGTATTTT.

This clonotype was counted ten times or more. The rearrangement links TRBV28 to TRBJ1-2; 7 bases are a match to TRBD1. CDR1 MDHEN and CDR2 SYDVKM come from the germline V gene. V lost 6 bases to trimming and J lost 0 bases; unmatched junction nucleotides: 7. The CDR3 runs 15 residues. CDR3 nucleotide sequence: TGTGCCAGCAGCCAGGGGGGACTCACTAACTATGGCTACACCTTC. It codes for CASSQGGLTNYGYTF.

This clonotype has only a few counts. This rearrangement joins TRBV3-1 to TRBJ1-5; no clear D gene. This CDR3 has 15 amino acids. The germline CDR1 and CDR2 sequences are LGHDT and YNNKEL (reference sequence). V lost 0 bases, J lost 5 bases, and 11 bases lay in between. CDR3 in DNA: TGTGCCAGCAGCCAAGACTCCTATAGTCATCAGCCCCAGCATTTT. Amino acid sequence: CASSQDSYSHQPQHF. Full variable domain (missing parts from reference TRBV3-1 and TRBJ1-5): DTAVSQTPKYLVTQMGNDKSIKCEQNLGHDTMYWYKQDSKKFLKIMFSYNNKELIINETVPNRFSPKSPDKAHLNLHINSLELGDSAVYFCASSQDSYSHQPQHFGDGTRLSIL.